These 29 T cell receptor beta chains came from one sample sequenced in a study of T cell repertoires in cytomegalovirus infection. These receptors' targets are unknown. Each CDR3 protein is one row after TCRdb ran MiXCR on the reads. Here the sample spans about 830,000 distinct CDR3 sequences, about 31% being singletons. This material consisted of cultured CD8+ T cells from PBMCs, taken from culture after CMV antigen stimulation. The origin of the receptors is a human donor in good health (CMV status not recorded). Some clones in this sample may be carry-over from other donors' samples.

The CDR3 region is CASSLDGAPSTDTQYF. Written as DNA, the CDR3 is TGTGCCAGCAGCTTAGATGGGGCGCCTAGCACAGATACGCAGTATTTT. The chain uses TRBV11-2 and TRBJ2-3, with D maybe TRBD1 (5 bases). The germline V and J ends were trimmed by 0 bases and 0 bases, with 10 bases remaining between them. CDR3 length: 16 amino acids. Germline V gene sequence: CDR1 SGHAT, CDR2 FQNNGV. Filled out from reference TRBV11-2 and TRBJ2-3, the complete variable domain reads EAGVAQSPRYKIIEKRQSVAFWCNPISGHATLYWYQQILGQGPKLLIQFQNNGVVDDSQLPKDRFSAERLKGVDSTLKIQPAKLEDSAVYLCASSLDGAPSTDTQYFGPGTRLTVL.

This clonotype was seen more than once but under ten times. V usage is TRBV7-8 and J usage is TRBJ1-4, with a possible D match to TRBD1 (6 bases). Trimming took off 0 bases at V and 0 bases at J, with 17 bases between the two ends. The CDR3 is 19 amino acids. Per germline, CDR1 SGHVS and CDR2 FQNEAQ. The DNA of the CDR3 is TGTGCCAGCAGCTTAGCGCAGGCAGGGGAGGGGGCAACTAATGAAAAACTGTTTTTT. Amino acids: CASSLAQAGEGATNEKLFF.

This clonotype was seen more than once but under ten times. The DNA for the CDR3 is TGCAGCGTTGAAGACGGCTTGAGCTATGGCTACACCTTC. It codes for CSVEDGLSYGYTF. The chain is built from TRBV29-1 and TRBJ1-2, with D unclear. Trimming pared 0 bases from V and 4 bases from J, leaving 9 bases between. Germline V lookup: CDR1 SQVTM, CDR2 ANQGSEA. The CDR3 covers 13 residues. Drawing the rest from reference TRBV29-1 and TRBJ1-2, the complete variable domain is SAVISQKPSRDICQRGTSLTIQCQVDSQVTMMFWYRQQPGQSLTLIATANQGSEATYESGFVIDKFPISRPNLTFSTLTVSNMSPEDSSIYLCSVEDGLSYGYTFGSGTRLTVV.

This clonotype showed up many times. The chain joins TRBV4-2 to TRBJ2-1, with D perhaps given as TRBD1 or TRBD2 (6 bases each). V lost 0 bases to trimming and J lost 8 bases, with 8 bases between them. The V gene's germline CDR1 is LGHNA and CDR2 YNFKEQ. This CDR3 contains 13 residues. CDR3 in amino acids: CASSQEGGDEQFF. In DNA form, the CDR3 reads TGTGCCAGCAGCCAAGAGGGGGGCGATGAGCAGTTCTTC.

This clonotype appeared a few times. This chain links TRBV10-2 with TRBJ2-7, with TRBD2 matching 10 bases. Trimming removed 0 bases from V and 4 bases from J; junction bases left unmatched: 3. CDR3 size: 15 residues. CDR1 is WSHSY and CDR2 is SAAADI in the germline V gene. CDR3 protein: CASSESVLAGYEQYF. Written as DNA, the CDR3 is TGCGCCAGCAGTGAGTCAGTACTAGCGGGGTACGAGCAGTACTTC.

The chain couples TRBV5-1 to TRBJ2-1; 10 nucleotides agree with TRBD2. Looked up from germline, CDR1 is SGHRS and CDR2 is YFSETQ. The CDR3 covers 16 residues. After removal of 4 bases from V and 1 base from J, the junction contained 5 bases not matched to a gene. CDR3 amino acids: CASSPGLAVSYNEQFF. Here the CDR3 DNA reads TGCGCCAGCAGCCCCGGACTAGCGGTGTCCTACAATGAGCAGTTCTTC.

The rearrangement uses TRBV27 and TRBJ2-3; TRBD1 matches at 12 bases. The CDR3 has 19 residues. Germline CDR1 reads MNHEY; CDR2 reads SMNVEV (reference sequence). V was clipped by 5 bases and J by 8 bases; unmatched bases: 20. This chain's CDR3 is CASSLTFPGQGARLSTQYF. The CDR3 coding sequence is TGTGCCAGCAGTCTTACCTTTCCGGGACAGGGGGCCCGGTTGAGTACGCAGTATTTT.

The V gene is TRBV27, the J gene TRBJ1-1, with TRBD1 matching over 9 bases. Germline V gene sequence: CDR1 MNHEY, CDR2 SMNVEV (reference sequence). The CDR3 consists of 15 residues. V lost 10 bases to trimming and J lost 0 bases; unmatched junction nucleotides: 9. The CDR3, as DNA: TGTGCCACCCGGGACAGGGAGGGGTTGAACACTGAAGCTTTCTTT. The encoded protein is CATRDREGLNTEAFF.

This clonotype has more than one count but fewer than ten. The rearrangement uses TRBV19 and TRBJ2-1, with a weak D call TRBD2 (6 bases). V lost 0 bases and J lost 1, with 7 bases in between. The germline V gene has CDR1 LNHDA and CDR2 SQIVND (reference sequence). This CDR3 has 15 residues. This chain's CDR3 is CASSIDGGSYNEQFF. In nucleotides, the CDR3 is TGTGCCAGTAGTATAGACGGGGGTTCCTACAATGAGCAGTTCTTC.

This clonotype came up a few times. The J gene is TRBJ1-5, the V gene TRBV6-2 or TRBV6-3; a weak D match, TRBD1 (5 bases). Germline CDR1 and CDR2: MNHEY and SVGEGT. V was clipped by 6 bases and J by 5 bases, with 14 bases between them. This CDR3 is 14 amino acids long. The CDR3: CASRPAGRDQPQHF. CDR3 nucleotides: TGTGCCAGCAGACCGGCAGGGAGGGATCAGCCCCAGCATTTT.

Only a few counts were recorded for this clonotype. The V and J genes are TRBV27 and TRBJ2-2; TRBD1 matches 9 bases. This CDR3 has 14 residues. The germline CDR1 and CDR2 sequences are MNHEY and SMNVEV (reference sequence). Germline trimming cut 7 bases from V and 5 bases from J; bases unmatched to any gene: 5. CDR3 amino acids: CASKDRGITGELFF. The CDR3 region has the DNA TGTGCCAGCAAGGACAGGGGTATTACCGGGGAGCTGTTTTTT.

There are a few counts of this clonotype. The chain is built from TRBV4-3 and TRBJ2-7; 10 bases map to TRBD1. The V segment lost 0 bases and the J segment 4 bases; nucleotides outside the gene matches: 15. This CDR3 has 19 residues. Germline CDR1 is LGHNA and CDR2 is YSLEER. In DNA form, the CDR3 reads TGCGCCAGCAGCCAAGATCAACGGGACAGGGGACCCCACGGGTACGAGCAGTACGTC. Encoded protein: CASSQDQRDRGPHGYEQYV.

In its sample, this clonotype was seen once. The gene calls are TRBV6-5 and TRBJ2-3; possible D gene TRBD2, 6 bases. The CDR3 runs 16 residues. Trimming removed 0 bases from V and 1 base from J, with 11 bases in between. Germline lookup yields CDR1 MNHEY and CDR2 SVGAGI. CDR3 DNA sequence: TGTGCCAGCAGTTACTCAGGGGCTAGCGGCACAGATACGCAGTATTTT. This codes for CASSYSGASGTDTQYF.

The rearrangement uses TRBV6-1 and TRBJ1-1; D gene unclear. Trimming pared 1 base from V and 1 base from J, leaving 10 bases between. Looked up from germline, CDR1 is MNHNS and CDR2 is SASEGT. CDR3 size: 15 residues. The CDR3 sequence: CASSEGPVGNTEAFF. The CDR3 bases are TGTGCCAGCAGTGAAGGGCCAGTGGGGAACACTGAAGCTTTCTTT.

The rearrangement joins TRBV2 to TRBJ1-1, with 7 bases lining up with TRBD1. CDR1 is SNHLY and CDR2 is FYNNEI in the germline V gene. The CDR3 spans 12 residues. After removal of 9 bases from V and 4 bases from J, the junction contained 5 bases not matched to a gene. CDR3 bases: TGTGCCAGACAGGGGTGGGGCACTGAAGCTTTCTTT. Its translation is CARQGWGTEAFF.

In this sample, this clonotype turned up a few times. This CDR3 is CASSYKGREAFF. In DNA form, the CDR3 reads TGTGCCAGCAGTTATAAGGGCAGGGAAGCTTTCTTT. The J gene is TRBJ1-1, the V gene TRBV6-6; unclear D gene. Trimming pared 3 bases from V and 8 bases from J, leaving 10 bases between. CDR1 is MNHNY and CDR2 is SVGAGI in the germline V gene (reference sequence). The CDR3 runs to 12 residues.

The genes are TRBV9 and TRBJ2-2; D unresolved. Trimming cost V 2 bases and J 3 bases, with 14 bases left between them. The CDR3 is 16 amino acids. Germline V lookup: CDR1 SGDLS, CDR2 YYNGEE. The CDR3 DNA follows: TGTGCCAGCAGCGTTAACCGGGCACGAGACACCGGGGAGCTGTTTTTT. Protein: CASSVNRARDTGELFF.

This chain uses TRBV6-5 with TRBJ2-3; no clear D. This CDR3 has 17 amino acids. Looked up from germline, CDR1 is MNHEY and CDR2 is SVGAGI. Trimming left V 5 bases short and J 0 bases short, with 18 bases between. The CDR3 loop is CASSVSVPRSSTDTQYF. The CDR3 nucleotides are TGTGCCAGCAGTGTTAGTGTACCACGCTCTAGCACAGATACGCAGTATTTT.

The chain couples TRBV27 to TRBJ1-6, with 8 bases matching TRBD1. The CDR3 has 15 residues. V dropped 5 bases and J dropped 7; count of bases not matched to a gene: 7. Germline CDR1 reads MNHEY; CDR2 reads SMNVEV (reference sequence). The CDR3 DNA follows: TGTGCCAGCAGTGCCGCACAGGGGGTCAATTCACCCCTCCACTTT. Protein sequence: CASSAAQGVNSPLHF.

V usage is TRBV10-3 and J usage is TRBJ2-3; D ambiguous. The CDR3 has 17 residues. V was clipped by 4 bases and J by 3 bases, with 20 bases between them. Per germline, CDR1 ENHRY and CDR2 SYGVKD. This chain's CDR3 is CAISGSPQAGGTDTQYF. In DNA form, the CDR3 reads TGTGCCATCAGTGGAAGTCCTCAGGCAGGTGGGACAGATACGCAGTATTTT.

This rearrangement joins TRBV29-1 to TRBJ1-1, with D uncertain. This CDR3 region has 11 residues. Germline CDR1 reads SQVTM; CDR2 reads ANQGSEA. Trimming cost V 4 bases and J 4 bases, with 7 bases left between them. Here the CDR3 DNA reads TGCAGCGTTGCCTCAGTCACTGAAGCTTTCTTT. It yields the protein CSVASVTEAFF.

This clonotype has at least ten counts. The V call is TRBV28, the J call TRBJ1-5; 7 nucleotides agree with TRBD1. CDR3 length: 15 residues. With V trimmed by 8 bases and J by 5 bases, 12 bases remained unmatched. Germline-derived CDR1 and CDR2 are MDHEN and SYDVKM. The CDR3 is CASGEGSGGHQPQHF. CDR3 nucleotides: TGTGCCAGCGGAGAGGGATCAGGGGGACATCAGCCCCAGCATTTT.

Only a few counts were recorded for this clonotype. This chain links TRBV10-3 with TRBJ2-7, with D possibly being TRBD1 (5 bases). This CDR3 has 13 residues. Germline CDR1 reads ENHRY; CDR2 reads SYGVKD. The V and J ends lost 3 bases and 4 bases respectively, with 10 bases between them. The CDR3: CAISDPGQYEQYV. CDR3 bases: TGTGCCATCAGTGACCCAGGGCAATACGAGCAGTACGTC.

This clonotype appeared a few times. The genes are TRBV12-3 or TRBV12-4 and TRBJ2-7; 9 nucleotides line up with TRBD2. This CDR3 comprises 14 residues. J lost 7 bases, V lost 3 bases, and 7 bases had no gene match. The CDR3 is CASSFGLALTEQYV. The DNA for the CDR3 is TGTGCCAGCAGTTTCGGACTAGCGCTAACAGAGCAGTACGTC.

This clonotype was counted many times. V is TRBV7-6 and J is TRBJ1-1, with D hard to call. Trimming took off 1 base at V and 7 bases at J, with 13 bases between the two ends. CDR1 and CDR2 (germline): SGHVS, FNYEAQ. This CDR3 contains 14 residues. CDR3 bases: TGTGCCAGCAGCTTAGGGGGTTTCCCCCATGAAGCTTTCTTT. Translating gives CASSLGGFPHEAFF.

Note on this clonotype: One junction end does not reproduce the germline sequence, and a read error may be involved. V and J are TRBV7-2 and TRBJ2-5; D gene ambiguous. Germline CDR1 reads SGHTA; CDR2 reads FQGNSA. The CDR3 has 15 residues. CDR3 bases: TGTGCCAACAGCCATTTCATTACCCCAAAAGAGACCCAGTACTTC. Its protein is CANSHFITPKETQYF. The full variable domain, in which reference TRBV7-2 and TRBJ2-5 provide the parts outside the CDR3, is GAGVSQSPSNKVTEKGKDVELRCDPISGHTALYWYRQSLGQGLEFLIYFQGNSAPDKSGLPSDRFSAERTGGSVSTLTIQRTQQEDSAVYLCANSHFITPKETQYFGPGTRLLVL.

The table lists this clonotype with many counts. The chain joins TRBV7-8 to TRBJ1-5; the D is unclear. The CDR3 length is 15 residues. Between the trimmed V and J ends, which lost 4 bases and 1 base, there was a span of 11 bases. Germline V CDR1 and CDR2: SGHVS, FQNEAQ. The CDR3 DNA sequence: TGTGCCAGCAGCTCGGGAGGCGGAAGCAATCAGCCCCAGCATTTT. Amino acids: CASSSGGGSNQPQHF.

CDR3 DNA: TGCAGTGCTAACCCTCCAACAGGGGTGAACACTGAAGCTTTCTTT. Residues: CSANPPTGVNTEAFF. The rearrangement links TRBV20-1 to TRBJ1-1, with TRBD1 identical over 7 bases. Germline values: CDR1 DFQATT, CDR2 SNEGSKA (reference sequence). With V trimmed by 4 bases and J by 0 bases, 8 bases remained unmatched. The CDR3 consists of 15 residues.

This chain uses TRBV6-4 with TRBJ2-2; 7 nucleotides line up with TRBD1. CDR1 and CDR2 (germline): MRHNA, SNTAGT. After removal of 2 bases from V and 1 base from J, the junction contained 4 bases not matched to a gene. The CDR3 runs 16 residues. Here the CDR3 DNA reads TGTGCCAGCAGTGACCCCAGACAGGGGAACACCGGGGAGCTGTTTTTT. Its protein product is CASSDPRQGNTGELFF.